The 8 T cell receptor beta chains presented below share a single source sample, sequenced in a study of shared clonotypes between healthy human individuals. The table came from immunoSEQ multiplex PCR; TCRdb's copy has only in-frame clones and leaves some out. Of some 2,400,000 clones detected, around 95% appear once; the ten largest clones hold less than 0.15%. The specimen was naive CD4+ T cells sorted from blood. Specified subset: CD45RA+ positively selected. These receptors all stem from a young man in good health.

In the case of this clone: The limits of the CDR3 on the DNA are not certain, so only TCRdb's listed CDR3 is given. V usage is TRBV7-3 and J usage is TRBJ2-7; the table's TRBD1 call for D was not verified on the DNA. Germline CDR1 reads SGHTA; CDR2 reads FQGTGA. The CDR3 is 13 amino acids long, termini counted. The CDR3 sequence: CASSLTVGQGAVF.

The CDR3: CSAPRRETQYF. CDR3 nucleotide sequence: TGCAGTGCACCAAGACGGGAGACCCAGTACTTC. The chain uses TRBV20-1 and TRBJ2-5; the D is unclear. V lost 6 bases, J lost 5 bases, and 10 bases lay in between. CDR3 size: 11 residues. Germline V gene sequence: CDR1 DFQATT, CDR2 SNEGSKA (reference sequence).

CDR3 sequence: CASSAGTLSGRIQETQYF. CDR3 in DNA: TGTGCCAGCAGCGCCGGGACGTTAAGCGGGAGGATCCAAGAGACCCAGTACTTC. V is TRBV5-6 and J is TRBJ2-5; 9 bases match TRBD2. CDR1 is SGHDT, CDR2 YYEEEE, per germline. This CDR3 is 18 amino acids long. The trim removed 4 bases at V and 1 base at J, leaving 14 bases unmatched.

This sequence joins TRBV10-3 and TRBJ2-7; D perhaps matches TRBD2 (6 bases). Germline-derived CDR1 and CDR2 are ENHRY and SYGVKD. The CDR3 totals 15 residues. The V end lost 5 bases, the J end lost 2 bases, and 16 bases lay between the germline ends. CDR3 amino acids: CAISKLLGEAYEQYF. In DNA, the CDR3 is TGTGCCATCAGTAAGTTGCTAGGGGAGGCCTACGAGCAGTACTTC.

This chain connects TRBV6-6 to TRBJ2-7; the D gene is possibly TRBD2 (5 bases). The CDR3 covers 15 residues. Germline V gene sequence: CDR1 MNHNY, CDR2 SVGAGI (reference sequence). Between the trimmed V and J ends, which lost 7 bases and 7 bases, there was a span of 23 bases. The CDR3 nucleotides are TGTGCCAGCATCCCCGCGGCGGGCAACGTGGGAGAGCAGTACTTC. As protein: CASIPAAGNVGEQYF.

The rearrangement joins TRBV7-8 to TRBJ2-7; TRBD1 or TRBD2 may be the D gene (5 bases each). CDR3 length equals 14 residues. Trimming cost V 5 bases and J 5 bases, with 16 bases left between them. CDR1 is SGHVS and CDR2 is FQNEAQ in the germline V gene. This chain's CDR3 is CASSTYSRDHEQYF. Here the CDR3 DNA reads TGTGCCAGCAGCACTTATAGCAGGGACCACGAGCAGTACTTC.

This clone is a singleton in its sample. Other DNA sequences in this specimen translate into the identical CDR3. This rearrangement joins TRBV30 to TRBJ1-4, with D unclear. Trimming took off 0 bases at V and 5 bases at J, with 10 bases between the two ends. Germline V gives CDR1 GTSNPN, CDR2 SVGIG (reference sequence). CDR3 length equals 14 residues. The CDR3 here is CAWSVKGSNEKLFF. DNA for the CDR3: TGTGCCTGGAGTGTAAAAGGCAGCAATGAAAAACTGTTTTTT.

This chain uses TRBV6-1 with TRBJ2-7; TRBD1 aligns across 10 bases. Per germline, CDR1 MNHNS and CDR2 SASEGT. With V trimmed by 4 bases and J by 2 bases, 5 bases remained unmatched. This CDR3 is 15 amino acids long. The CDR3 DNA reads TGTGCCAGCAGTGGATCGACAGGGGGCACCTACGAGCAGTACTTC. Amino acids: CASSGSTGGTYEQYF.